This T cell receptor beta chain appears in the sequencing data of a study of early T cells in non-severe SARS-CoV-2 infection. This clonotype was observed at least ten times. Unique molecular identifiers (one per individual cDNA molecule) were attached. TCRdb re-called the 5' RACE reads with MiXCR, one entry per CDR3 protein. The sample lists some 22,000 distinct CDR3 sequences, 3.5% to 5.5% seen once, with under 10% in the top ten. The sequence was obtained from an adult who was a healthcare worker with PCR-confirmed SARS-CoV-2 infection or an uninfected control (not recorded which). Input material: whole blood.

CDR3 sequence reads: CASSPPPRGDETQYF. CDR3 nucleotides: TGTGCCAGCAGTCCCCCCCCGCGGGGCGATGAGACCCAGTACTTC. This sequence joins TRBV28 and TRBJ2-5; possibly TRBD2 for D (6 bases). The CDR3 length is 15 residues. The V gene's germline CDR1 is MDHEN and CDR2 SYDVKM. V was clipped by 5 bases and J by 5 bases, with 18 bases between them.